Reported below is one T cell receptor beta chain. The antigen remains unidentified. The germline CDR1 and CDR2 sequences are SGHVS and FQNEAQ. The CDR3 runs 15 residues. The V end was cut by 3 bases, the J end by 2 bases, with 12 bases between. These data originate in a study of OX40 agonist ivuxolimab in advanced cancers. General study points: At doses 0.1 to 3.0 mg/kg, CD4+ and CD8+ clones expanded.

TCRdb's table, derived via immunoSEQ multiplex PCR, lists solely in-frame clones and lacks some. This sample carries about 9,800 clones, about 90% of them seen once, and the ten largest clones take more than 10%. This receptor was taken from an adult with an advanced solid tumor such as melanoma, head and neck, liver or kidney cancer. The chain carries TRBV7-8 and TRBJ2-3; D is undetermined. The source was CD4+ or CD8+ T cells sorted from blood, collected in a trial of the OX40 agonist ivuxolimab. The CDR3 DNA reads TGTGCCAGCAGCTTCACTACCCGACACACAGATACGCAGTATTTT. This codes for CASSFTTRHTDTQYF.